The 16 T cell receptor beta chains below were found in one sample sequenced in a study of identical twins. TCRdb analysed the 5' RACE reads with MiXCR anew, one entry per CDR3 protein. The sample lists nearly 650,000 distinct CDR3 sequences, roughly 7.1% occurring once. This same sample was also part of a study on yellow fever vaccine responses in identical twins.

The material sequenced was PBMCs. The receptor set was obtained from a woman aged 18-29 years in good health.

This clonotype came up a few times. The V call is TRBV5-1, the J call TRBJ2-1; 9 nucleotides align to TRBD2. Germline-derived CDR1 and CDR2 are SGHRS and YFSETQ. The CDR3 length is 13 residues. J was trimmed by 5 bases and V by 3 bases; bases with no gene match: 0. The CDR3 DNA is TGCGCCAGCAGCTGGACTAGCGACAATGAGCAGTTCTTC. Translating it yields CASSWTSDNEQFF.

This chain links TRBV2 with TRBJ2-2; 10 nucleotides align to TRBD1. J lost 1 base, V lost 7 bases, and 6 bases had no gene match. The CDR3 extends over 16 amino acids. CDR1 and CDR2 from the germline V gene are SNHLY and FYNNEI. The CDR3 DNA follows: TGTGCCAGCACTCTGAGGACAGGGGGGAACACCGGGGAGCTGTTTTTT. Encoded protein: CASTLRTGGNTGELFF.

Many counts were recorded for this clonotype. The rearrangement links TRBV5-1 to TRBJ1-1; D is undetermined. Trimming left V 0 bases short and J 0 bases short, with 12 bases between. The CDR3 covers 16 residues. Germline CDR1 and CDR2: SGHRS and YFSETQ. The CDR3 region has the DNA TGCGCCAGCAGCTTGGCGGGCGGAATCATGAACACTGAAGCTTTCTTT. Residues: CASSLAGGIMNTEAFF.

The chain has TRBV4-1 and TRBJ2-5; TRBD2 matches at 8 bases. The CDR3 covers 16 residues. CDR1 and CDR2 from the germline V gene are MGHRA and YSYEKL. The J segment lost 1 base and the V segment lost 0 bases, leaving 4 bases of the junction unmatched. Here the CDR3 DNA reads TGCGCCAGCAGCCAAGATGCGGGGGGTTCCCAAGAGACCCAGTACTTC. Protein sequence: CASSQDAGGSQETQYF.

Ten or more counts support this clonotype. The CDR3 sequence: CSASQPRSYNEQFF. The CDR3 coding sequence is TGCAGTGCTAGTCAACCGCGCTCCTACAATGAGCAGTTCTTC. This rearrangement joins TRBV20-1 to TRBJ2-1; no reliable D call. V gave up 3 bases and J gave up 0 bases, with 9 bases separating them. CDR1 is DFQATT and CDR2 is SNEGSKA in the germline V gene (reference sequence). The CDR3 has 14 residues.

The chain has TRBV27 and TRBJ2-1; TRBD2 aligns across 14 bases. V trimming: 5 bases; J trimming: 8 bases; junction bases outside the gene matches: 8. Per the germline V gene, CDR1 is MNHEY and CDR2 is SMNVEV (reference sequence). CDR3 size: 16 residues. The CDR3 protein is CASSPRTSGGQYEQFF. The CDR3 nucleotides are TGTGCCAGCAGTCCCCGGACTAGCGGGGGGCAATATGAGCAGTTCTTC.

The chain carries TRBV12-3 or TRBV12-4 and TRBJ1-2, with D possibly being TRBD1 (5 bases). The ends were cut back, 3 bases at V and 2 bases at J, with 10 bases in the middle. The CDR3 contains 14 residues. The DNA for the CDR3 is TGTGCCAGCAGTTTTCGGCGGGGGAACTATGGCTACACCTTC. Translation gives CASSFRRGNYGYTF.

This clonotype was detected a few times. The chain employs TRBV20-1 and TRBJ2-2, with D tentatively TRBD1 (6 bases). Germline loops: CDR1 DFQATT, CDR2 SNEGSKA (reference sequence). This CDR3 is built from 13 residues. Trimming removed 3 bases at V and 6 bases at J, with 11 bases between. This chain's CDR3 is CSASSAGAGELFF. CDR3 DNA sequence: TGCAGTGCTAGCTCGGCAGGGGCCGGGGAGCTGTTTTTT.

This clonotype came up a few times. This chain connects TRBV27 to TRBJ2-7; 8 bases align to TRBD1. The V and J ends lost 6 bases and 3 bases, in that order; junction bases with no gene match: 7. CDR3 length equals 14 residues. CDR1 MNHEY and CDR2 SMNVEV come from the germline V gene (reference sequence). CDR3 nucleotides: TGTGCCAGCAGGCCGGGACAGGTTATCTACGAGCAGTACTTC. It codes for CASRPGQVIYEQYF.

Only a few counts were recorded for this clonotype. The chain carries TRBV7-9 and TRBJ2-1; maybe TRBD1 (6 bases). The CDR3 is made up of 16 amino acids. Germline CDR1 SEHNR, CDR2 FQNEAQ (reference sequence). V lost 4 bases and J 2 bases, leaving 15 bases between the germline ends. In DNA form, the CDR3 reads TGTGCCAGCAGCTCAGTTAGGGGGAAAACCTACAATGAGCAGTTCTTC. It is translated as CASSSVRGKTYNEQFF.

This clonotype has ten or more counts. The chain recombines TRBV29-1 with TRBJ2-3, with 13 bases aligning to TRBD2. Germline values: CDR1 SQVTM, CDR2 ANQGSEA. CDR3 length equals 19 residues. The trim removed 5 bases at V and 4 bases at J, leaving 18 bases unmatched. For the CDR3, the DNA is TGCAGCGTTCTCCCTCCCGACTGGACTAGCGGGAGAGCAGCAGATACGCAGTATTTT. Its translation: CSVLPPDWTSGRAADTQYF.

The V call is TRBV27, the J call TRBJ2-3; D gene ambiguous. Germline CDR1 is MNHEY and CDR2 is SMNVEV (reference sequence). With 8 bases removed from V and 6 bases from J, the gap between germline ends came to 9 bases. CDR3 length: 11 residues. CDR3 amino acids: CASASKDTQYF. DNA for the CDR3: TGTGCCAGCGCCTCGAAGGATACGCAGTATTTT.

This clonotype was seen ten or more times. This chain connects TRBV12-3 or TRBV12-4 to TRBJ2-1, with D uncertain. Trimming stripped 5 bases from V and 1 base from J, with 9 bases between. CDR3 length: 14 amino acids. In DNA form, the CDR3 reads TGTGCCAGCAGTCCGACATTTTCCTACAATGAGCAGTTCTTC. It specifies CASSPTFSYNEQFF.

This clonotype was counted between two and nine times. The J gene is TRBJ2-3, the V gene TRBV6-1; TRBD2 aligns across 8 bases. The V segment lost 6 bases and the J segment 4 bases; nucleotides outside the gene matches: 6. The CDR3 is made up of 14 amino acids. The V gene's germline CDR1 is MNHNS and CDR2 SASEGT. DNA for the CDR3: TGTGCCAGCAGCCAGACTAGCGTCGCAGATACGCAGTATTTT. Protein sequence: CASSQTSVADTQYF.

This clonotype was picked up many times. This chain joins TRBV28 and TRBJ1-2, with 7 bases fitting TRBD1. V shed 5 bases, J shed 5 bases, and the junction held 17 bases outside the gene matches. This CDR3 region has 17 residues. The germline gives CDR1 MDHEN, CDR2 SYDVKM. CDR3 protein: CASSPLIYAGQIYGYTF. The CDR3 bases are TGTGCCAGCAGTCCCCTTATATACGCGGGACAGATATATGGCTACACCTTC.

This clonotype was seen at least ten times. The chain has TRBV20-1 and TRBJ2-1, with D possibly TRBD2 on 6 matching bases. The length of the CDR3 is 14 residues. Trimming shortened V by 3 bases and J by 6 bases, and 15 bases separated the two germline ends. Germline lookup yields CDR1 DFQATT and CDR2 SNEGSKA (reference sequence). The CDR3 protein is CSASGGPSGNEQFF. In DNA, the CDR3 is TGCAGTGCTAGTGGAGGGCCGTCGGGCAATGAGCAGTTCTTC.